The 25 T cell receptor beta chains reported below all come from one sample, sequenced in a study of T-cell memory formation after mild COVID-19. Using its own MiXCR run on the 5' RACE reads, TCRdb lists one record per CDR3 protein. This table has fewer than 700,000 distinct CDR3 sequences, approximately 19% appearing once. The sample comprised PBMCs or a T cell subset sorted from them (not recorded which). Source of these receptors: an adult woman who had mild COVID-19 (a few samples of this study predate the infection). Cell type and time point are not known.

This clonotype was seen a few times. The CDR3 reads CATSKAGSPSGYTF. The CDR3, as DNA: TGTGCCACCAGCAAGGCCGGGTCTCCCTCTGGCTACACCTTC. The rearrangement links TRBV15 to TRBJ1-2; D remains unclear. The CDR3 extends over 14 amino acids. CDR1 LNHNV and CDR2 YYDKDF come from the germline V gene (reference sequence). The germline V and J ends were trimmed by 4 bases and 7 bases, with 16 bases remaining between them.

The V call is TRBV15, the J call TRBJ2-1, with a possible D match to TRBD1 (5 bases). The CDR3 loop spans 16 amino acids. Germline assignment: CDR1 LNHNV and CDR2 YYDKDF (reference sequence). Trimming shortened V by 2 bases and J by 9 bases, and 20 bases separated the two germline ends. CDR3 sequence reads: CATSRFLGVPDAEQFF. In DNA, the CDR3 is TGTGCCACCAGCAGATTCCTAGGGGTGCCTGACGCTGAGCAGTTCTTC. The full variable domain, in which reference TRBV15 and TRBJ2-1 provide the parts outside the CDR3, is DAMVIQNPRYQVTQFGKPVTLSCSQTLNHNVMYWYQQKSSQAPKLLFHYYDKDFNNEADTPDNFQSRRPNTSFCFLDIRSPGLGDTAMYLCATSRFLGVPDAEQFFGPGTRLTVL.

The chain uses TRBV7-9 and TRBJ2-1; D uncertain. The ends were cut back, 3 bases at V and 8 bases at J, with 8 bases in the middle. The CDR3 has 12 residues. Germline V gene sequence: CDR1 SEHNR, CDR2 FQNEAQ (reference sequence). CDR3 sequence: CASSFLSDEQFF. The CDR3 bases are TGTGCCAGCAGCTTCCTATCGGATGAGCAGTTCTTC. Together with reference TRBV7-9 and TRBJ2-1, the CDR3 gives the full variable domain: DTGVSQNPRHKITKRGQNVTFRCDPISEHNRLYWYRQTLGQGPEFLTYFQNEAQLEKSRLLSDRFSAERPKGSFSTLEIQRTEQGDSAMYLCASSFLSDEQFFGPGTRLTVL.

There are many counts of this clonotype. This chain uses TRBV18 with TRBJ2-3; no definite D call. Germline V lookup: CDR1 KGHSH, CDR2 LQKENI. V was shortened by 2 bases and J by 0 bases, with 3 bases between the two germline ends. The length of the CDR3 is 13 residues. CDR3 sequence reads: CASSPDSTDTQYF. Here the CDR3 DNA reads TGTGCCAGCTCACCAGACAGCACAGATACGCAGTATTTT.

J is TRBJ1-1 and V is TRBV5-1; possible D gene TRBD1, 5 bases. The V gene's germline CDR1 is SGHRS and CDR2 YFSETQ. The CDR3 has 13 amino acids. Between the trimmed V and J ends, which lost 9 bases and 6 bases, there was a span of 18 bases. CDR3 DNA: TGCGCCACTCGACAAGCAGGGTCCCCTGAAGCTTTCTTT. It yields the protein CATRQAGSPEAFF.

Ten or more counts support this clonotype. The chain couples TRBV12-3 or TRBV12-4 to TRBJ1-1; perhaps TRBD1 as D (5 bases). V lost 1 base to trimming and J lost 5 bases, with 8 bases between them. The CDR3 spans 13 residues. CDR3 DNA sequence: TGTGCCAGCAGTTTAGTGGGGCGGACTGAAGCTTTCTTT. Its protein product is CASSLVGRTEAFF.

The chain couples TRBV6-6 to TRBJ2-5, with TRBD1 matching over 8 bases. Germline V gives CDR1 MNHNY, CDR2 SVGAGI (reference sequence). V lost 6 bases to trimming and J lost 2 bases; unmatched junction nucleotides: 2. CDR3 length equals 13 residues. The CDR3 DNA reads TGTGCCAGCAGATGGACAGGGCAAGAGACCCAGTACTTC. Protein: CASRWTGQETQYF.

The chain recombines TRBV12-3 or TRBV12-4 with TRBJ1-1, with a possible D match to TRBD1 (5 bases). Trimming left V 5 bases short and J 3 bases short, with 10 bases between. The CDR3 extends over 13 amino acids. The CDR3 reads CASSPGAYTEAFF. CDR3 nucleotide sequence: TGTGCCAGCAGTCCCGGGGCTTACACTGAAGCTTTCTTT.

This clonotype has a handful of counts. V gene TRBV29-1 combines with J gene TRBJ1-1, with TRBD1 identical over 8 bases. This CDR3 is 12 amino acids long. Germline V lookup: CDR1 SQVTM, CDR2 ANQGSEA. Unmatched junction bases numbered 5, after V lost 7 bases and J lost 4 bases. The CDR3 DNA reads TGCAGCGCCGAAACAGGGGGCACTGAAGCTTTCTTT. Encoded protein: CSAETGGTEAFF.

The CDR3 loop is CASSLEGFDGYTF. CDR3 nucleotides: TGCGCCAGCAGCTTGGAGGGTTTCGATGGCTACACCTTC. This chain joins TRBV5-1 and TRBJ1-2; D is ambiguous. The length of the CDR3 is 13 residues. Germline loops: CDR1 SGHRS, CDR2 YFSETQ. Trimming removed 0 bases from V and 6 bases from J, with 9 bases in between.

This clonotype has only a few counts. CDR3 in amino acids: CASSFLGQGAEAFF. As DNA, the CDR3 is TGTGCCAGCAGCTTCTTGGGGCAGGGGGCTGAAGCTTTCTTT. V and J are TRBV7-8 and TRBJ1-1; TRBD1 matches at 7 bases. V was clipped by 3 bases and J by 6 bases; unmatched bases: 7. Germline V gene data show CDR1 as SGHVS and CDR2 as FQNEAQ. This CDR3 contains 14 residues. Variable domain in full (rest from reference TRBV7-8 and TRBJ1-1): GAGVSQSPRYKVAKRGQDVALRCDPISGHVSLFWYQQALGQGPEFLTYFQNEAQLDKSGLPSDRFFAERPEGSVSTLKIQRTQQEDSAVYLCASSFLGQGAEAFFGQGTRLTVV.

This clonotype came up many times. The chain uses TRBV12-3 or TRBV12-4 and TRBJ2-7, with D uncertain. The CDR3 sequence is 15 residues long. The germline V and J ends were trimmed by 2 bases and 1 base, with 12 bases remaining between them. DNA for the CDR3: TGTGCCAGCAGTTTATGGCAGGATCGATCCTACGAGCAGTACTTC. Protein sequence: CASSLWQDRSYEQYF.

This clonotype was detected ten times or more. This rearrangement joins TRBV7-2 to TRBJ2-1; D may match TRBD1 or TRBD2 (5 bases each). Germline V gene data show CDR1 as SGHTA and CDR2 as FQGNSA. This CDR3 has 15 amino acids. V was cut by 5 bases and J by 2 bases, with 13 bases left in between. The CDR3 DNA sequence: TGTGCCAGCAGCCCCGGGGCTAGCCCCTACAATGAGCAGTTCTTC. Translation gives CASSPGASPYNEQFF.

A few counts support this clonotype. V gene TRBV4-3 combines with J gene TRBJ2-2; TRBD2 aligns across 9 bases. J gave up 5 bases and V 0 bases, and 13 bases lay outside the gene matches. The CDR3 extends over 19 amino acids. Germline V lookup: CDR1 LGHNA, CDR2 YSLEER. The CDR3: CASSQDGGLAGQRTGELFF. The CDR3 DNA follows: TGCGCCAGCAGCCAAGACGGAGGGCTAGCGGGACAACGGACCGGGGAGCTGTTTTTT.

The rearrangement links TRBV15 to TRBJ2-2; D is ambiguous. The V gene's germline CDR1 is LNHNV and CDR2 YYDKDF (reference sequence). Trimming stripped 8 bases from V and 5 bases from J, with 12 bases between. The CDR3 loop spans 13 amino acids. The CDR3, as DNA: TGTGCCACCGCGGAGAGTCGGACCGGGGAGCTGTTTTTT. It yields the protein CATAESRTGELFF.

The J gene is TRBJ1-1, the V gene TRBV7-2; 7 bases align to TRBD1. The CDR3 extends over 20 amino acids. Trimming at V came to 5 bases and at J to 0 bases, leaving 21 bases not matched to a gene. The germline V gene encodes CDR1 SGHTA and CDR2 FQGNSA. The DNA for the CDR3 is TGTGCCAGCAGCCATCGGATGGGTCGACAGGGCCCGATACTGAACACTGAAGCTTTCTTT. This translates into CASSHRMGRQGPILNTEAFF.

The gene calls are TRBV30 and TRBJ2-5; D is undetermined. In germline, CDR1 is GTSNPN, CDR2 SVGIG (reference sequence). Trimming left V 2 bases short and J 1 base short, with 8 bases between. CDR3 size: 13 residues. In DNA, the CDR3 is TGTGCCTGGAGTATGGGCCGCCAAGAGACCCAGTACTTC. Translated, it gives CAWSMGRQETQYF.

This clonotype has a handful of counts. The V gene is TRBV7-2, the J gene TRBJ2-2; TRBD1 matches 8 bases. The CDR3 is 18 residues long. Germline CDR1 SGHTA, CDR2 FQGNSA. V lost 4 bases to trimming and J lost 5 bases; unmatched junction nucleotides: 15. CDR3 sequence: CASSSNQGAYVETGELFF. As DNA, the CDR3 is TGTGCCAGCAGCTCCAATCAGGGGGCCTATGTAGAGACCGGGGAGCTGTTTTTT.

This clonotype has a handful of counts. V is TRBV4-2 and J is TRBJ2-4; a possible D gene is TRBD2 (6 bases). CDR1 and CDR2 (germline): LGHNA, YNFKEQ. V was cut by 4 bases and J by 1 base, with 14 bases left in between. CDR3 length equals 16 residues. CDR3 bases: TGTGCCAGCAGCCTCTCTCCGGCGGGGGCCAAAAACATTCAGTACTTC. It codes for CASSLSPAGAKNIQYF.

The V call is TRBV14, the J call TRBJ1-6; no definite D call. The CDR3 contains 14 residues. Germline V gives CDR1 SGHDN, CDR2 FVKESK. The V gene lost 4 bases and the J gene lost 5 bases, with 9 bases spanning the gap. The CDR3, as DNA: TGTGCCAGCAGCCCCTTCGGGGATAATTCACCCCTCCACTTT. Translated: CASSPFGDNSPLHF.

This clonotype was counted between two and nine times. The rearrangement uses TRBV5-5 and TRBJ1-1; D not resolved. V was shortened by 0 bases and J by 0 bases, with 12 bases between the two germline ends. CDR1 is SGHKS and CDR2 is YYEKEE in the germline V gene (reference sequence). The CDR3 is 16 amino acids. The CDR3 nucleotides read TGTGCCAGCAGCTTGGTCCATATGGGGATGAACACTGAAGCTTTCTTT. It encodes CASSLVHMGMNTEAFF.

This clonotype was observed a handful of times. The CDR3: CASSGTGGGELFF. DNA of the CDR3: TGTGCCAGCAGCGGCACAGGGGGCGGGGAGCTGTTTTTT. The chain joins TRBV9 to TRBJ2-2; 8 bases line up with TRBD1. The CDR3 is made up of 13 amino acids. V gave up 3 bases and J gave up 7 bases; unmatched junction bases: 2. The V gene's germline CDR1 is SGDLS and CDR2 YYNGEE.

The J gene is TRBJ2-2, the V gene TRBV7-2; TRBD1 might be the D (7 bases). Germline lookup yields CDR1 SGHTA and CDR2 FQGNSA. The germline V and J ends were trimmed by 3 bases and 1 base, with 12 bases remaining between them. The CDR3 is 16 amino acids. CDR3 sequence (DNA): TGTGCCAGCAGCTTGGGGGGACAGCTGAACACCGGGGAGCTGTTTTTT. Translation: CASSLGGQLNTGELFF.

Only a few counts were recorded for this clonotype. The chain is built from TRBV14 and TRBJ2-5, with D unresolved. V was clipped by 0 bases and J by 1 base, with 9 bases between them. The CDR3 contains 15 residues. From germline, CDR1 is SGHDN and CDR2 FVKESK. The CDR3 DNA reads TGTGCCAGCAGCCAAGACCACGCAGTCCAAGAGACCCAGTACTTC. Protein product: CASSQDHAVQETQYF.

This chain joins TRBV7-2 and TRBJ2-1; 9 positions match TRBD1. The J call is in doubt because the DNA end fits TRBJ2-5 better. The CDR3 spans 15 residues. Germline-derived CDR1 and CDR2 are SGHTA and FQGNSA. As DNA, the CDR3 is TGTGCCAGCAGCTCGGGACAGGGCTATTCTTCCACCCAGTACTTC. Its protein product is CASSSGQGYSSTQYF.